The rows below give T cell receptor beta chains drawn from one sample of a study of OX40 agonist ivuxolimab in advanced cancers. TCRdb's table, derived via immunoSEQ multiplex PCR, lists solely in-frame clones and lacks some. The sample holds fewer than 100,000 clones; about four fifths are singletons and the top ten take under 0.8%. The material was CD4+ or CD8+ T cells sorted from blood, obtained in a trial of the OX40 agonist ivuxolimab. The source of these receptors is an adult with an advanced solid tumor such as melanoma, head and neck, liver or kidney cancer. The CDR3 runs from the conserved cysteine through the conserved F or W. Fields, in order: clone size, V gene, D gene, J gene, CDR3 DNA, CDR3 protein. A D gene is named only where the DNA matches it firmly. Clone size, where shown, is once, few, many, or a class for clones that have expanded.

once	TRBV5-4	-	TRBJ2-5	TGTGCCAGCAGCTTGGTGACAGCATGGGAGACCCAGTACTTC	CASSLVTAWETQYF
-	TRBV7-9	TRBD1	TRBJ2-7	TGTGCCAGCAGCTTAAGGACAGGGGGCTACGAGCAGTACTTC	CASSLRTGGYEQYF
-	TRBV18	-	TRBJ2-1	TGTGCCAGCTCACCACCGGCCACAGGCGGTGAGCAGTTCTTC	CASSPPATGGEQFF
-	TRBV5-4	-	TRBJ2-3	TGTGCCAGCAGCTTAGGGTACACAGATACGCAGTATTTT	CASSLGYTDTQYF
few	TRBV7-9	-	TRBJ2-2	TGTGCCAGCAGCTTTGGGTCCTGGAACACCGGGGAGCTGTTTTTT	CASSFGSWNTGELFF
-	TRBV4-2	TRBD1	TRBJ2-7	TGTGCCAGCAGCCAAACCGGGACAGGGGGCGCCGAGCAGTACTTC	CASSQTGTGGAEQYF
-	TRBV30	-	TRBJ1-3	TGTGCCTGGAGTGGTGGGTCAGGAAACACCATATATTTT	CAWSGGSGNTIYF
-	TRBV9	-	TRBJ1-1	TGTGCCAGCAGCCCCTTCGCCGGGGCGAAGACTGAAGCTTTCTTT	CASSPFAGAKTEAFF
-	TRBV6-5	-	TRBJ2-3	TGTGCCAGCAGTAAGAGGAGAGATACGCAGTATTTT	CASSKRRDTQYF
-	TRBV2	-	TRBJ2-6	TGTGCCAGCAGTGAAAGGGCTGGGGCCAACGTCCTGACTTTC	CASSERAGANVLTF
once	TRBV4-2	TRBD2	TRBJ2-7	TGTGCCAGCAGCCAAGACGGCGGGAGGGCCTACGAGCAGTACTTC	CASSQDGGRAYEQYF
-	TRBV6-5	-	TRBJ1-2	TGTGCCAGCAGTAGAGAGGGGAACTATGGCTACACCTTC	CASSREGNYGYTF
-	TRBV6-5	TRBD1	TRBJ2-3	TGTGCCAGCAGTTACTCGTCAGGGGGCTCGGAATATACGCAGTATTTT	CASSYSSGGSEYTQYF
-	TRBV28	TRBD1	TRBJ2-2	TGTGCCAGCAGCTCCTCCCCGGACAGGGTAACCGGGGAGCTGTTTTTT	CASSSSPDRVTGELFF
-	TRBV19	-	TRBJ1-5	TGTGCCAGTAGTATAGAGTGGGTGTCTAGCAATCAGCCCCAGCATTTT	CASSIEWVSSNQPQHF
few	TRBV5-5	TRBD1	TRBJ1-3	TGTGCCAGCAGCACGATAAGGACAGGTGGAAACACCATATATTTT	CASSTIRTGGNTIYF
-	TRBV7-2	TRBD1	TRBJ2-1	TGTGCCAGCAGGAAGACAGGGAGCTCCTACAATGAGCAGTTCTTC	CASRKTGSSYNEQFF
-	TRBV7-2	-	TRBJ2-2	TGTGCCAGCAGCTTCCAGGCAGCTGATAACACCGGGGAGCTGTTTTTT	CASSFQAADNTGELFF
-	TRBV5-6	TRBD1	TRBJ1-2	TGTGCCAGCAGCTTAGGAGACAGGGACTATGGCTACACCTTC	CASSLGDRDYGYTF
once	TRBV7-2	-	TRBJ2-7	TGTGCCAGCAGCCCTGATGGGGCAGGCGAGCAGTACTTC	CASSPDGAGEQYF
-	TRBV7-9	TRBD1	TRBJ2-1	TGTGCCAGCAGCTTAGGGGCAGGGGGCAATGAGCAGTTCTTC	CASSLGAGGNEQFF
-	TRBV18	-	TRBJ2-5	TGTGCCAGCTCACCCGGCCAGCCTAGGGAGACCCAGTACTTC	CASSPGQPRETQYF
-	TRBV28	-	TRBJ1-4	TGTGCCAGCAGATTTGGGGGGCGGAATGAAAAACTGTTTTTT	CASRFGGRNEKLFF
-	TRBV7-2	-	TRBJ2-2	TGTGCCAGCAGCTCGATCCGGGCCACCGGGGAGCTGTTTTTT	CASSSIRATGELFF
-	TRBV11-2	-	TRBJ2-1	TGTGCCAGCAGCGCTCCGGGAAATGGCTACAATGAGCAGTTCTTC	CASSAPGNGYNEQFF
-	TRBV4-1	-	TRBJ1-6	TGCGCCAGCAGCCAAGACCCGAATTCACCCCTCCACTTT	CASSQDPNSPLHF
-	TRBV6-1	-	TRBJ2-7	TGTGCCAGCAGGGGGGTAGTAGTGTTCGAGCAGTACTTC	CASRGVVVFEQYF
-	TRBV4-3	-	TRBJ1-2	TGCGCCAGCAGCCAACTATTCGGGGGCTCGGGCTATGGCTACACCTTC	CASSQLFGGSGYGYTF
-	TRBV4-3	-	TRBJ2-3	TGCGCCAGCAGCCAGGACACAGGGCCCGGGGATACGCAGTATTTT	CASSQDTGPGDTQYF
-	TRBV2	-	TRBJ2-1	TGTGCCAGCAGTGAAAGCCAGGGGGGATACAATGAGCAGTTCTTC	CASSESQGGYNEQFF
-	TRBV5-1	-	TRBJ2-3	TGCGCCAGCAGCTGGCGGGGTGAGGGCACAGATACGCAGTATTTT	CASSWRGEGTDTQYF
-	TRBV5-4	-	TRBJ2-6	TGTGCCAGCAGCTTGGACCTACGGAGGTCTGGGGCCAACGTCCTGACTTTC	CASSLDLRRSGANVLTF
-	TRBV5-1	-	TRBJ2-2	TGCGCCAGCAGCTTGGAACTAGCCGGCACCGGGGAGCTGTTTTTT	CASSLELAGTGELFF
-	TRBV5-4	TRBD1	TRBJ1-6	TGTGCCAGCGGCAATGACAGGGCAAGCTCCTATAATTCACCCCTCCACTTT	CASGNDRASSYNSPLHF
-	TRBV28	TRBD1	TRBJ1-1	TGTGCCTCCGAGGGGGCAGGGGGTGTGATGAACACTGAAGCTTTCTTT	CASEGAGGVMNTEAFF
once	TRBV7-3	-	TRBJ2-5	TGTGCCAGCAGCCGGACAGATCAAGAGACCCAGTACTTC	CASSRTDQETQYF
-	TRBV10-3	TRBD1	TRBJ1-1	TGTGCCATCAGTGGGGACAGGGGGCGAGAGACTGAAGCTTTCTTT	CAISGDRGRETEAFF
-	TRBV28	-	TRBJ1-2	TGTGCCAGCAGTCCACCGGACACAGGGCTCTACACCTTC	CASSPPDTGLYTF
-	TRBV19	-	TRBJ1-2	TGTGCCAGTAGTGGGACCGACCGGAACTATGGCTACACCTTC	CASSGTDRNYGYTF
-	TRBV10-2	TRBD1	TRBJ1-1	TGCGCCAGCTCAGGGGGCGTGAACACTGAAGCTTTCTTT	CASSGGVNTEAFF
-	TRBV19	TRBD2	TRBJ2-2	TGTGCCAGTAGTATAGTAGCGGGAGGGGCCACCGGGGAGCTGTTTTTT	CASSIVAGGATGELFF
-	TRBV18	-	TRBJ2-7	TGTGCCAGCTCACCTGCAGGGCCCGAGCAGTACTTC	CASSPAGPEQYF
-	TRBV2	-	TRBJ1-6	TGTGCCAGCAGGGTTAGGGGCAATTCACCCCTCCACTTT	CASRVRGNSPLHF
-	TRBV7-8	-	TRBJ1-2	TGTGCCAGCAGCTTAGAGGCGTCTAACTATGGCTACACCTTC	CASSLEASNYGYTF
-	TRBV18	TRBD1	TRBJ2-2	TGTGCCAGCTCACCCCGGGACAGGACCACCGGGGAGCTGTTTTTT	CASSPRDRTTGELFF
-	TRBV7-2	-	TRBJ1-3	TGTGCCAGCAGCTTTGGCCCGGGGGCCCGATCCCGCGGAAACACCATATATTTT	CASSFGPGARSRGNTIYF
-	TRBV30	-	TRBJ2-7	TGTGCCTGGAGTGTGGAGGGCTACGAGCAGTACTTC	CAWSVEGYEQYF
-	TRBV19	TRBD2	TRBJ2-7	TGTGCCAGTAGGACATCACTAGCGGGCGGCTACGAGCAGTACTTC	CASRTSLAGGYEQYF
once	TRBV28	-	TRBJ2-6	TGTGCCAGCAGTTCACAGGGCTCTGGGGCCAACGTCCTGACTTTC	CASSSQGSGANVLTF
-	TRBV9	-	TRBJ1-4	TGTGCCAGCAGCGCGGGATTTTCGGTGTGGGAAAAACTGTTTTTT	CASSAGFSVWEKLFF
-	TRBV29-1	-	TRBJ1-1	TGCAGCGTTGTCCCGGGGAGCACTGAAGCTTTCTTT	CSVVPGSTEAFF
few	TRBV5-1	TRBD2	TRBJ2-5	TGCGCCAGCAGCCCTCCGAGCGGGAGGGCCGAGGAGACCCAGTACTTC	CASSPPSGRAEETQYF
-	TRBV18	TRBD1	TRBJ2-4	TGTGCCAGCTCACCAGAGGACAGGGACATAAACATTCAGTACTTC	CASSPEDRDINIQYF
-	TRBV5-6	-	TRBJ2-7	TGTGCCAGCAGCTTGGTGGGAGGAATAGCCCACTACGAGCAGTACTTC	CASSLVGGIAHYEQYF
-	TRBV28	-	TRBJ2-3	TGTGCCAGCAGTTCTCCAGGGTTTACGCAGTATTTT	CASSSPGFTQYF
-	TRBV4-1	TRBD2	TRBJ2-4	TGCGCCAGCAGCCAAGAGTGGACTAGCGGGGCTCTAGCCAAAAACATTCAGTACTTC	CASSQEWTSGALAKNIQYF
-	TRBV6-4	TRBD1	TRBJ2-3	TGTGCCACCTCGACAGGGGACACAGATACGCAGTATTTT	CATSTGDTDTQYF